This TCR beta chain emerged from a study of shared clonotypes between healthy human individuals. Study at large: Three plates each covered CD4 naive and memory; CD8 naive two, CD8 memory one. Points from the study as a whole: Around 5% was the fraction of naive CD4 clonotypes found shared across a few donors.

The CD4+ fraction was divided into a CD45RA+ naive subset and a CD45RA-negative memory subset. Assay: immunoSEQ multiplex PCR; the TCRdb copy retains only in-frame clones and omits some. The sample has 1,400,000 or so clones, approximately 98.5% seen once; the top ten hold 0.3% to 0.45%. Comments on this clone: Its antigen is not identified.

This CDR3 has 14 amino acids. Germline V CDR1 and CDR2: GTSNPN, SVGIG (reference sequence). V was clipped by 5 bases and J by 6 bases; unmatched bases: 7. This receptor was identified in a man under 40 in good health. The chain employs TRBV30 and TRBJ2-2; 9 bases fit TRBD1. The sequenced sample consisted of naive CD4+ T cells sorted from blood. Subset noted: CD45RA+ positively selected. This CDR3 reads CAWGQGLSPGELFF. The CDR3 DNA reads TGTGCCTGGGGACAGGGGTTATCCCCCGGGGAGCTGTTTTTT.